The clone carrying this T cell receptor (beta chain) has a count of ten or more. The antigen is not known. Exclusion of a patient resulted from uncontrolled infection, other autoimmune disease, pregnancy or lactation. J was trimmed by 1 base and V by 5 bases; bases with no gene match: 6. The CDR3 extends over 15 amino acids. Germline values: CDR1 LNHDA, CDR2 SQIVND (reference sequence). This entry is derived from a study of T cells in Graves' hyperthyroidism and ophthalmopathy. Notes on the study in general: Separation of ophthalmopathy from stable hyperthyroidism was achieved by a 13 V-J model. The model foresaw ophthalmopathy a median roughly 6.6 months prior to onset.

From RNA transcripts, TCR beta CDR3 regions were amplified. Carried out on the TCR CDR3, a first-round RT-PCR used the HTBI primer set. TCRdb reprocessed the multiplex PCR reads via MiXCR and lists one record per CDR3 protein. The sample carries roughly 570,000 distinct CDR3 sequences, approximately 44% recorded once. The TCR was taken from an adult woman with Graves' disease, either hyperthyroidism or ophthalmopathy (not recorded which). The rearrangement links TRBV19 to TRBJ1-1; 8 nucleotides align to TRBD1. Sequences were obtained from peripheral blood or thyroid tissue (not recorded which). The CDR3 region is CASSGYRGRNTEAFF. The DNA of the CDR3 is TGTGCCAGTAGTGGATACAGGGGGAGGAACACTGAAGCTTTCTTT.